The next 3 T cell receptor beta chains were all read from a single sample in a study of T cell responses to AZD1222 COVID-19 vaccine. Assay used: immunoSEQ multiplex PCR; TCRdb lists only in-frame clones, some missing. This sample yields over 95,000 clones, of which 88% are seen a single time; about 16% belongs to the top ten. The material sequenced was peripheral blood, taken 28 days after the second AZD1222 dose. These receptors were collected from an adult who received the AZD1222 COVID-19 vaccine.

CDR3 residues: CASHRDRVSEQFF. In DNA, the CDR3 is TGTGCCAGCCACCGGGACAGGGTTTCTGAGCAGTTCTTC. The chain has TRBV12-3 or TRBV12-4 and TRBJ2-1, with 9 bases matching TRBD1. The CDR3 loop spans 13 amino acids. The ends lost 8 bases at V and 9 bases at J; junction bases unmatched: 8.

This sequence joins TRBV28 and TRBJ1-4; TRBD1 might be the D (6 bases). Germline loops: CDR1 MDHEN, CDR2 SYDVKM. The CDR3 consists of 12 residues. V was cut by 11 bases and J by 6 bases, with 13 bases left in between. This chain's CDR3 is CAGGRPDEKLFF. The CDR3 DNA is TGTGCCGGGGGGCGTCCGGATGAAAAACTGTTTTTT.

The CDR3 region has the DNA TGCAGCGTATATGGGGGGGTTGGCTACACCTTC. This encodes CSVYGGVGYTF. The gene calls are TRBV29-1 and TRBJ1-2, with D maybe TRBD1 (5 bases). The CDR3 covers 11 residues. The germline V and J ends were trimmed by 6 bases and 7 bases, with 12 bases remaining between them. In germline, CDR1 is SQVTM, CDR2 ANQGSEA.